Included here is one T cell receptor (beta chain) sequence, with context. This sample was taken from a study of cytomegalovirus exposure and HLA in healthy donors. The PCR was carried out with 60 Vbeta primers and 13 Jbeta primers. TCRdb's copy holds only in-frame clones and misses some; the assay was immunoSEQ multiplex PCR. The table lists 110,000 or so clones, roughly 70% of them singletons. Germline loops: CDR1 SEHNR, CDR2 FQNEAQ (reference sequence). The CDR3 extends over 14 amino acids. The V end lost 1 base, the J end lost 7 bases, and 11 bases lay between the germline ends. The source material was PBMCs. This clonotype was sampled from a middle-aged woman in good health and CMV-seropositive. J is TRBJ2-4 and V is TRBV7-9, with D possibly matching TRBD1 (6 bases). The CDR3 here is CASSLDGTWNIQYF. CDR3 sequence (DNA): TGTGCCAGCAGCTTAGACGGGACATGGAACATTCAGTACTTC.